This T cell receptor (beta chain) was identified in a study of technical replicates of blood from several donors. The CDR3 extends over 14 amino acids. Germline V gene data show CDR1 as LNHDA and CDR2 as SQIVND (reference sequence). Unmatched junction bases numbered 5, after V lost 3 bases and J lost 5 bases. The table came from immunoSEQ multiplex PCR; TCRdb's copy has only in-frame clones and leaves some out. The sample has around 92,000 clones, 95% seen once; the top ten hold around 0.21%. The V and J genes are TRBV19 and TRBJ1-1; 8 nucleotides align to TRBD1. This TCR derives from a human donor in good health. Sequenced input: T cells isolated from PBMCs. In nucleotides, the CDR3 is TGTGCCAGTAGTATCTCGGACAGGGTGACTGAAGCTTTCTTT. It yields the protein CASSISDRVTEAFF. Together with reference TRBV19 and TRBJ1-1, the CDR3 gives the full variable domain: DGGITQSPKYLFRKEGQNVTLSCEQNLNHDAMYWYRQDPGQGLRLIYYSQIVNDFQKGDIAEGYSVSREKKESFPLTVTSAQKNPTAFYLCASSISDRVTEAFFGQGTRLTVV.